This T cell receptor beta chain comes out of a study of shared clonotypes between healthy human individuals. In regard to this clone: Its antigen is currently unknown.

Study-level points and caveats: Shared clonotypes across all four donors exceeded non-shared ones in generation probability.

Per the germline V gene, CDR1 is SGDLS and CDR2 is YYNGEE. The V and J ends lost 4 bases and 2 bases respectively, with 9 bases between them. There are 13 residues in the CDR3. Donors were healthy HIV-negative adults without recently reported acute infections or vaccinations. Clones were read by immunoSEQ multiplex PCR, and TCRdb kept only the in-frame ones, dropping some. The sample includes over 1.5 million clones, approximately 98% of them seen just once. Sequencing was performed on naive CD4+ T cells sorted from blood. Subset defined: CD45RA+ positively selected. This chain uses TRBV9 with TRBJ1-2; D not resolved. The clonotype comes from a man aged 25-40 years in good health. The CDR3 DNA reads as TGTGCCAGCAGCCCGTCTTTGAACTATGGCTACACCTTC. Translated, it gives CASSPSLNYGYTF.